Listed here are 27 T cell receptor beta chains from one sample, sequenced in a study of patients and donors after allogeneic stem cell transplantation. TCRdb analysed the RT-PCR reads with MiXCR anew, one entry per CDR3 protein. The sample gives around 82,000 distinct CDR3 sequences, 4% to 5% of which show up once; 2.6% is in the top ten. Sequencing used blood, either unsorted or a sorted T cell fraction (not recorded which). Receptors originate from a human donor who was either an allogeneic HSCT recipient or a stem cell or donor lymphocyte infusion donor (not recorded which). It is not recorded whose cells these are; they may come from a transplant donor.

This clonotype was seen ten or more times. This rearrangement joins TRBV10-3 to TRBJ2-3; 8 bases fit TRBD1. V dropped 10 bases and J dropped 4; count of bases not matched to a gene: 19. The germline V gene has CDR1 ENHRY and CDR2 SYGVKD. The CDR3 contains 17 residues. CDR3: CATLTLQGALGADTQYF. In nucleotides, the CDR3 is TGTGCCACCTTGACCCTGCAGGGGGCTTTGGGAGCAGATACGCAGTATTTT.

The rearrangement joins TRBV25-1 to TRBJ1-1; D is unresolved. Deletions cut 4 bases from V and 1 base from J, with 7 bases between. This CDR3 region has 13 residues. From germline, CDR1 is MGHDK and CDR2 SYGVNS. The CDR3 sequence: CASSGDTNTEAFF. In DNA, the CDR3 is TGTGCCAGCAGTGGAGACACGAACACTGAAGCTTTCTTT.

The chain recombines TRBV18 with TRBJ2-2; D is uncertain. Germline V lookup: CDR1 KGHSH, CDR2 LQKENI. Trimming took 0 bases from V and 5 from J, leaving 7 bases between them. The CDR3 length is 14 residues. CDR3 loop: CASSPPEVTGELFF. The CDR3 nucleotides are TGTGCCAGCTCACCACCGGAAGTTACCGGGGAGCTGTTTTTT.

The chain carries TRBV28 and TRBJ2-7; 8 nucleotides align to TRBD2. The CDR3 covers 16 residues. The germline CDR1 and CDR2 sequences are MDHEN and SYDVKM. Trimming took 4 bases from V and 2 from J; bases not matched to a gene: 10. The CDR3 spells CASSSRSGSSPYEQYF. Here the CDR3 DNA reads TGTGCCAGCAGTTCCCGAAGCGGGAGCTCCCCCTACGAGCAGTACTTC. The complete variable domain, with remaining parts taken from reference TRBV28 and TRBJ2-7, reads DVKVTQSSRYLVKRTGEKVFLECVQDMDHENMFWYRQDPGLGLRLIYFSYDVKMKEKGDIPEGYSVSREKKERFSLILESASTNQTSMYLCASSSRSGSSPYEQYFGPGTRLTVT.

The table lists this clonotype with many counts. CDR3 in amino acids: CASSLHTDIEQYF. The CDR3, as DNA: TGTGCCAGCAGCTTACACACCGATATCGAGCAGTACTTC. The chain employs TRBV5-5 and TRBJ2-7; no clear D gene. Germline lookup yields CDR1 SGHKS and CDR2 YYEKEE (reference sequence). The CDR3 covers 13 residues. V lost 2 bases to trimming and J lost 6 bases, with 12 bases between them.

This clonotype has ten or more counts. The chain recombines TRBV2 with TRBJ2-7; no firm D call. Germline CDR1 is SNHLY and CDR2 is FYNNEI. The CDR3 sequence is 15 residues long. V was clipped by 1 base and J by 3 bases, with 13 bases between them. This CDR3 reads CASSEGSLLNYEQYF. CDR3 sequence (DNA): TGTGCCAGCAGTGAAGGTTCCCTATTAAACTACGAGCAGTACTTC.

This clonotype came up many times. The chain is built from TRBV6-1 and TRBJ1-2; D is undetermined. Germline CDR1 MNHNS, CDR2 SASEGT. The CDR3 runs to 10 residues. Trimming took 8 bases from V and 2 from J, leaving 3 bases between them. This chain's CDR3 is CASLNYGYTF. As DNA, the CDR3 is TGTGCCAGCCTGAACTATGGCTACACCTTC.

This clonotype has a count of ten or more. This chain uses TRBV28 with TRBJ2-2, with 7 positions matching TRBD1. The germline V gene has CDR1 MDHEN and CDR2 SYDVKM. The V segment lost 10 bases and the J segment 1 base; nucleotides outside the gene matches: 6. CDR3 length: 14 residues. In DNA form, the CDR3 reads TGTGCCACCAAGGGACAGCTGAACACCGGGGAGCTGTTTTTT. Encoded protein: CATKGQLNTGELFF.

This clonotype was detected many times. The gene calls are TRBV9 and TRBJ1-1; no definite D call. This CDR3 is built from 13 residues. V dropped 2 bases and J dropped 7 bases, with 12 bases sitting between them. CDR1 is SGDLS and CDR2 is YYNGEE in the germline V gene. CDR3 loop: CASSVLGEGEAFF. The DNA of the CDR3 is TGTGCCAGCAGCGTCCTAGGTGAGGGTGAAGCTTTCTTT.

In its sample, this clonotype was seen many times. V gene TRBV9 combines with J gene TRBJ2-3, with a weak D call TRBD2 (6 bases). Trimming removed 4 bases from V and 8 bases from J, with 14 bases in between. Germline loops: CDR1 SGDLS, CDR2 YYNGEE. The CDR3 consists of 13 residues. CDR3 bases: TGTGCCAGCAGCTTAGCGGACACGGGTACGCAGTATTTT. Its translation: CASSLADTGTQYF.

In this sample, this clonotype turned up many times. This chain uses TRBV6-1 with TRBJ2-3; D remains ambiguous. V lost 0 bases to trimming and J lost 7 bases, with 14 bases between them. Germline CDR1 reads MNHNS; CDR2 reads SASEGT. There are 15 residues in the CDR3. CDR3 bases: TGTGCCAGCAGTGAAGCGCTTCAAGGAAGGTATACGCAGTATTTT. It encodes CASSEALQGRYTQYF.

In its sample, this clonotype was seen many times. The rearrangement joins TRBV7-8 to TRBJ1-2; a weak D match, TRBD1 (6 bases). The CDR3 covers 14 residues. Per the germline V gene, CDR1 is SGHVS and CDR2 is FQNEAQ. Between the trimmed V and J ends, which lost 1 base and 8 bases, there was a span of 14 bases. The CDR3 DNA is TGTGCCAGCAGCTTAGTGGCCAGCGGACAGGGCTACACCTTC. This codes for CASSLVASGQGYTF.

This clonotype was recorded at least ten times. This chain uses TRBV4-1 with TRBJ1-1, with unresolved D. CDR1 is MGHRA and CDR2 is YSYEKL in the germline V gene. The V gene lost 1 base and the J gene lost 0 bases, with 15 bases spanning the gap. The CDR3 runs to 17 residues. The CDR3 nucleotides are TGCGCCAGCAGCCAAGCGGACGGGAGAACGTTGAACACTGAAGCTTTCTTT. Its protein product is CASSQADGRTLNTEAFF.

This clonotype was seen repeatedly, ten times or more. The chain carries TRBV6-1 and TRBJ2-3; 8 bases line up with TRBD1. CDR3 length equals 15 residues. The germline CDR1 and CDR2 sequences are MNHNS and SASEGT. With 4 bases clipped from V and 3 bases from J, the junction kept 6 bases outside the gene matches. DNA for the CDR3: TGTGCCAGCAGTGTCGCGGGACAGGTGACAGATACGCAGTATTTT. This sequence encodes CASSVAGQVTDTQYF.

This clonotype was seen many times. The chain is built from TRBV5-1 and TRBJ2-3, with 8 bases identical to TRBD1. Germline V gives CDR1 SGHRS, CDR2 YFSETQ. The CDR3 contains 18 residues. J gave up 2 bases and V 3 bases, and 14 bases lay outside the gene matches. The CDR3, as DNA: TGCGCCAGCAGCTCATCAGGACAGGGCCAGAAATACACAGATACGCAGTATTTT. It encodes CASSSSGQGQKYTDTQYF.

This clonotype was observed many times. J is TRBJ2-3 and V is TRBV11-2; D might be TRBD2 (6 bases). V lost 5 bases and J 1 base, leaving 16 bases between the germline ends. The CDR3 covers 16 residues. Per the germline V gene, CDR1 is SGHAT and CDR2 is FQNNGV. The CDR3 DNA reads TGTGCCAGCAGCCGGGGGACCTTTCGGGGCACAGATACGCAGTATTTT. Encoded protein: CASSRGTFRGTDTQYF. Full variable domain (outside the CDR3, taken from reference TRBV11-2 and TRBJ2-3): EAGVAQSPRYKIIEKRQSVAFWCNPISGHATLYWYQQILGQGPKLLIQFQNNGVVDDSQLPKDRFSAERLKGVDSTLKIQPAKLEDSAVYLCASSRGTFRGTDTQYFGPGTRLTVL.

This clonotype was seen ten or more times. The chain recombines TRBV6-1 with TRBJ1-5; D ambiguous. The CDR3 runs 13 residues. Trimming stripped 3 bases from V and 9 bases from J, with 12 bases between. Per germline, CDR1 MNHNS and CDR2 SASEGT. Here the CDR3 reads CASSDGGQGPQHF. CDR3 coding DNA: TGTGCCAGCAGTGACGGAGGGCAAGGGCCCCAGCATTTT.

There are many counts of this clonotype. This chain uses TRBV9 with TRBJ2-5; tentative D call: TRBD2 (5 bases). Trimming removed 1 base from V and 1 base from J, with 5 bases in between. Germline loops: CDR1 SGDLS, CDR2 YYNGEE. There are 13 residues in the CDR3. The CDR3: CASSVSGQETQYF. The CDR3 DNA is TGTGCCAGCAGCGTAAGCGGCCAAGAGACCCAGTACTTC.

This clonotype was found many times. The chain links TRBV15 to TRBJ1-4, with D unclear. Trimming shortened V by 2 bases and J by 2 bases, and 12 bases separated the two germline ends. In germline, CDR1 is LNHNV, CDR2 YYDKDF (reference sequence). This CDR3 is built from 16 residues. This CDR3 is CATSRHLQQTNEKLFF. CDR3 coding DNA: TGTGCCACCAGCAGACACTTACAGCAGACTAATGAAAAACTGTTTTTT.

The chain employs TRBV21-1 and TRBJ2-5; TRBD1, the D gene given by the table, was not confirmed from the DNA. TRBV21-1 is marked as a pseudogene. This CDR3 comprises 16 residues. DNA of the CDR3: TGTGCCAGCAGCCTTGACAGGAGCCTACCCCAAGAGACCCAGTACTTC. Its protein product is CASSLDRSLPQETQYF.

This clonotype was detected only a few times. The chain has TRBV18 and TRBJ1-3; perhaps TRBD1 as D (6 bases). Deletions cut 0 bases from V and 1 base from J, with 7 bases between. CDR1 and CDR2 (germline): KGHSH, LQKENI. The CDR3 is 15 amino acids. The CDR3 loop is CASSPPRGSGNTIYF. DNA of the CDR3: TGTGCCAGCTCACCACCGAGGGGGTCTGGAAACACCATATATTTT. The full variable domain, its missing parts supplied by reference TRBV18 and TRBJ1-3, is NAGVMQNPRHLVRRRGQEARLRCSPMKGHSHVYWYRQLPEEGLKFMVYLQKENIIDESGMPKERFSAEFPKEGPSILRIQQVVRGDSAAYFCASSPPRGSGNTIYFGEGSWLTVV.

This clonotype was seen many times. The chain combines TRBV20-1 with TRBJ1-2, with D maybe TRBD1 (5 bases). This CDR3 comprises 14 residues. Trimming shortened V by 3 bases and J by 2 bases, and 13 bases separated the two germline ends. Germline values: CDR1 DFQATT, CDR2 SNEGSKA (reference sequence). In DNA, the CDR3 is TGCAGTGCTAGTAATTTCCAGGGCAACTATGGCTACACCTTC. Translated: CSASNFQGNYGYTF.

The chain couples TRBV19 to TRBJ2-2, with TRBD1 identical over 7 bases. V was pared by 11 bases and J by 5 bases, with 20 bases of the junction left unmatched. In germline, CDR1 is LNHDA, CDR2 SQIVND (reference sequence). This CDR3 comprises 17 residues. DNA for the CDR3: TGTGCCTCCTCTCAACAAGGGACAGTTAGAGGGACCGGGGAGCTGTTTTTT. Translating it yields CASSQQGTVRGTGELFF.

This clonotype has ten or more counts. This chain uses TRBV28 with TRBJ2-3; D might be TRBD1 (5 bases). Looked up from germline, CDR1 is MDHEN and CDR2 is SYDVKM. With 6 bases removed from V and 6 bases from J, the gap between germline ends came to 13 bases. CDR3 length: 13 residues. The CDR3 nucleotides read TGTGCCAGCAGAGACAGCAGCTCTGATACGCAGTATTTT. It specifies CASRDSSSDTQYF. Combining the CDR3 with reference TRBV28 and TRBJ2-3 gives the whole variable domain DVKVTQSSRYLVKRTGEKVFLECVQDMDHENMFWYRQDPGLGLRLIYFSYDVKMKEKGDIPEGYSVSREKKERFSLILESASTNQTSMYLCASRDSSSDTQYFGPGTRLTVL.

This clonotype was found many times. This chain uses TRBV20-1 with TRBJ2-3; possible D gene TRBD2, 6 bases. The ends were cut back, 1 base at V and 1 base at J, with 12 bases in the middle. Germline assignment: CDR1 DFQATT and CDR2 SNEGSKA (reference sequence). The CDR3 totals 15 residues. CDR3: CSARAGASGTDTQYF. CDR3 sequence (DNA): TGCAGTGCTAGAGCGGGAGCTAGCGGCACAGATACGCAGTATTTT.

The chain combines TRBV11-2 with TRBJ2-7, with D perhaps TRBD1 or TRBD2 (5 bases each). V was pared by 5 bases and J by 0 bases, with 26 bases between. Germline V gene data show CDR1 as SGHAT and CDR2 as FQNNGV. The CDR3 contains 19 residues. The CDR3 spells CASSPRGPSLTGSSYEQYF. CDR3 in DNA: TGTGCCAGCAGCCCCCGGGGACCGAGCCTAACCGGAAGCTCCTACGAGCAGTACTTC.

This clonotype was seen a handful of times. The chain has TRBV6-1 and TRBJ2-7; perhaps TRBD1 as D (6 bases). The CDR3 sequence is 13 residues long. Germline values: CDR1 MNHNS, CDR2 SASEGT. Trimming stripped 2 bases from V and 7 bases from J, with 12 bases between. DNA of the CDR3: TGTGCCAGCAGTGAATACAGGGCGCGAGAGCAGTACTTC. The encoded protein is CASSEYRAREQYF.